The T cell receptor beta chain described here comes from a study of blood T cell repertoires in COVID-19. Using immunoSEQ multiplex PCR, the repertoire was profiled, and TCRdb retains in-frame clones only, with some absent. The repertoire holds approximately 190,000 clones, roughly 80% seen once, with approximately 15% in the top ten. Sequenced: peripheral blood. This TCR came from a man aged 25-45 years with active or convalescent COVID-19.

The CDR3 loop reads CATSRDKGQLEAFF. Written as DNA, the CDR3 is TGTGCCACCAGCAGAGATAAGGGACAGCTTGAAGCTTTCTTT. The chain has TRBV15 and TRBJ1-1, with 7 bases aligning to TRBD1. Germline CDR1 LNHNV, CDR2 YYDKDF (reference sequence). CDR3 length equals 14 residues. V lost 0 bases to trimming and J lost 7 bases; unmatched junction nucleotides: 5.